This T cell receptor (beta chain) appears in the sequencing data of a study of B cell selection in AIRE deficiency. This clone was seen just once. Profiling relied on immunoSEQ multiplex PCR, and the TCRdb table lists in-frame clones only, not all of them. The sample includes approximately 22,000 clones, around nine tenths of them seen just once. Regulatory T cells were sorted as CD4+CD25hiCD127low/negative. Sequencing input: CD4+CD25+ Tregs sorted from PBMCs. The clonotype was recovered from a human donor in good health.

This CDR3 is CAISAAVSYNEQFF. The CDR3 bases are TGTGCCATCAGTGCGGCAGTATCCTACAATGAGCAGTTCTTC. The V and J genes are TRBV10-3 and TRBJ2-1; D unresolved. CDR1 and CDR2 from the germline V gene are ENHRY and SYGVKD. The CDR3 contains 14 residues. Trimming stripped 4 bases from V and 1 base from J, with 8 bases between.